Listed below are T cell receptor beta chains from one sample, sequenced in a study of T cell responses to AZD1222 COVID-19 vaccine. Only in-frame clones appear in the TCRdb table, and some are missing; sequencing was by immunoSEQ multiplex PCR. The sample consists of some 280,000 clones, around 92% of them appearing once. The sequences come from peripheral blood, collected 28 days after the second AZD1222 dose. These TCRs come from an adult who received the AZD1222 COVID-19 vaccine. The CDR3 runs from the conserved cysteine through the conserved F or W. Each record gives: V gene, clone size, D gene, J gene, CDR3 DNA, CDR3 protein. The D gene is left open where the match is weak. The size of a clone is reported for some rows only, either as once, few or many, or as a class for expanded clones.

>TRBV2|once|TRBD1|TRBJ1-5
TGTGCCAGCACCAAAGGACAGGGCAATCAGCCCCAGCATTTT
CASTKGQGNQPQHF
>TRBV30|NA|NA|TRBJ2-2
TGTGCCTGGACCCCAACAAGGGGCACCGGGGAGCTGTTTTTT
CAWTPTRGTGELFF
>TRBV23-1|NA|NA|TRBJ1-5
TGCGCCAGCCCTACAGGGAATCAGCCCCAGCATTTT
CASPTGNQPQHF
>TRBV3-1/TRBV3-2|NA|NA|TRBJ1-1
TGTGCCAGCAGCCAAGTGGCAGGGAGGTTCAACACTGAAGCTTTCTTT
CASSQVAGRFNTEAFF
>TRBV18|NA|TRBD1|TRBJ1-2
TGTGCCAGCTCACCATCTGGGACAGAACGTAACTATGGCTACACCTTC
CASSPSGTERNYGYTF
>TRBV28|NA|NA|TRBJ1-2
TGTGCCAGCAGTGACCCAGGATATGGCTACACCTTC
CASSDPGYGYTF
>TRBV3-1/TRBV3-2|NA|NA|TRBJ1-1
TGTGCCAGCAGCCGAGGAACTGAAGCTTTCTTT
CASSRGTEAFF
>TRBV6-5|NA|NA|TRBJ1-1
TGTGCCAGCAGTACCTGGACAGTGGAAGCTTTCTTT
CASSTWTVEAFF
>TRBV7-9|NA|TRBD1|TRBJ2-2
TGTGCCAGCACAACAGGGGAGAGCGGGGAGCTGTTTTTT
CASTTGESGELFF
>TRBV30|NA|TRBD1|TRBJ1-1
TGTGCCTGGAGCGGGACAGGGGGCGGCACTGAAGCTTTCTTT
CAWSGTGGGTEAFF
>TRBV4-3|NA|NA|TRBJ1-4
TGCGCCAGCAGCCAAGGACGGGCGCCCGGGAAACTGTTTTTT
CASSQGRAPGKLFF
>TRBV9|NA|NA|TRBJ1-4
TGTGCCAGCAGCGTAGGGGACACTTATGAAAAACTGTTTTTT
CASSVGDTYEKLFF
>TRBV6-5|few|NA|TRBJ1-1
TGTGCCAGCAGACCGGGGGCCAGCGGCACTGAAGCTTTCTTT
CASRPGASGTEAFF
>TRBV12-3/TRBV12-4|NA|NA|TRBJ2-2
TGTGCCAGCCATCCCAACGAGGGGGAGCTGTTTTTT
CASHPNEGELFF
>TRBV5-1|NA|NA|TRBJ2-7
TGCGCCAGCAGCTGGGGCGGCAGGCAGGCCTACGAGCAGTACTTC
CASSWGGRQAYEQYF
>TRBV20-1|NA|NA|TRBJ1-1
TGCAGTGCTAGCAGGGGCACTGAAGCTTTCTTT
CSASRGTEAFF
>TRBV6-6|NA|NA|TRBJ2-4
TGTGCCAGCAGTTACGTGGCAGGGGGGGCCAAAAACATTCAGTACTTC
CASSYVAGGAKNIQYF
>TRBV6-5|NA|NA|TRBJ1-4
TGTGCCAGCAGCACGGGACTAGAGGAAAAACTGTTTTTT
CASSTGLEEKLFF
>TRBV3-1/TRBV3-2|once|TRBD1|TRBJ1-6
TGTGCCAGCAGCCGGGTGGGACAGAAAGGAAATTCACCCCTCCACTTT
CASSRVGQKGNSPLHF
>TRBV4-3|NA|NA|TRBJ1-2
TGCGCCAGCAGCCTATCAAGGCACTCCTCAGGAGGCTACACCTTC
CASSLSRHSSGGYTF
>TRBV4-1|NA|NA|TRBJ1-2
TGCGCCAGCAGCGGATACCTATCGGACAGTATTAACTATGGCTACACCTTC
CASSGYLSDSINYGYTF
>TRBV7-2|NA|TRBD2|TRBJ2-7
TGTGCCAGCAGCCCAGGACTAGCGGCCTACTACGAGCAGTACTTC
CASSPGLAAYYEQYF
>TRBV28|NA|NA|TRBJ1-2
TGTGCCGCACGAGGGTTAGACTATGGCTACACCTTC
CAARGLDYGYTF
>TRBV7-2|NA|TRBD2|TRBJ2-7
TGTGCAAGCGGAGCGGGAGATCATACCTACGAGCAGTACTTC
CASGAGDHTYEQYF
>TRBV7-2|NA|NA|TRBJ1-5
TGTGCCAGCAGCTTTGAGTCGTCGAGTCAGCCCCAGCATTTT
CASSFESSSQPQHF
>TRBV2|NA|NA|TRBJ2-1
TGTGCCACCACAGGGTACAATGAGCAGTTCTTC
CATTGYNEQFF
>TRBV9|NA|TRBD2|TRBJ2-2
TGTGCCAGCACCGTCGGGCTAGCGGTTAACACCGGGGAGCTGTTTTTT
CASTVGLAVNTGELFF
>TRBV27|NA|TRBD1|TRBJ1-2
TGTGCCAGCAGTTTATCGAGGACAGGGATCAACTATGGCTACACCTTC
CASSLSRTGINYGYTF
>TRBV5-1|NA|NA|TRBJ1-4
TGCGCCAGCAGCTTATCAACAGAGCCCACTAATGAAAAACTGTTTTTT
CASSLSTEPTNEKLFF
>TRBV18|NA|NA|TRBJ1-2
TGTGCCAGCTCACCTATCGATCAACCCCGTCTTGACTATGGCTACACCTTC
CASSPIDQPRLDYGYTF
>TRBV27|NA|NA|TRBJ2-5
TGTGCCAGCAGAAGGGGTCTATTAGAGACCCAGTACTTC
CASRRGLLETQYF
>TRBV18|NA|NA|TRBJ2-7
TGTGCCAGCTCACCAAGCGGGACAGCCTACGAGCAGTACTTC
CASSPSGTAYEQYF
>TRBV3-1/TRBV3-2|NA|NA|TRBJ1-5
TGTGCCAGCAGCCAAGTCCCCGACAGTTCGCCCCAGCATTTT
CASSQVPDSSPQHF